This is a list of T cell receptor beta chains from one sample in a study of post-analysis software for immune sequencing data. Each CDR3 protein gets one entry after TCRdb re-called the PCR reads with MiXCR. The repertoire includes roughly 600,000 distinct CDR3 sequences, about 40% of them detected once, and 1.5% to 2% sits in the top ten. The sample comprised blood. The origin of the receptors is a girl aged 10 to 17 with multiple sclerosis. The CDR3 runs from the conserved cysteine through the conserved F or W. The D gene is left open where the match is weak. Clone sizes are given selectively: once, few, many, or a class where the clone is expanded.

.	16	once	TRBV14	TRBJ2-7	TGTGCCAGCAGCCAAGGACGGGCTCTCCCACACTACGAGCAGGACTTC	CASSQGRALPHYEQDF
.	14	.	TRBV7-9	TRBJ2-7	TGTGCCAGCAGCGGCTCTGCGATGGTATACGAGCAGTACTTC	CASSGSAMVYEQYF
TRBD2	17	.	TRBV10-3	TRBJ2-1	TGTGCCATCACCCAAGGGACTAGCGGGTTGAACAGCAATGAGCAGTTCTTC	CAITQGTSGLNSNEQFF
TRBD1	14	.	TRBV30	TRBJ1-2	TGTGCCTGGCGTAGGGACAGGGTCTACTATGGCTACACCTTC	CAWRRDRVYYGYTF
.	12	.	TRBV7-8	TRBJ2-3	TGTGCCAGCAGCTCGGTTTTAGATACGCAGTATTTT	CASSSVLDTQYF
.	12	.	TRBV6-6	TRBJ2-1	TGTGCCAGCAGTTACTCGGGCAGGGAGCAGTTCTTC	CASSYSGREQFF
.	16	.	TRBV5-1	TRBJ2-7	TGCGCCAGCAGCTTGTCCTCGCCGGCAGTAGCCTACGAGCAGTACTTC	CASSLSSPAVAYEQYF
TRBD2	15	.	TRBV24-1	TRBJ2-1	TGTGCCACCAGTAGGCAGCGGGACTCCTACGATGAGCAGTTCTTC	CATSRQRDSYDEQFF
.	16	few	TRBV12-3/TRBV12-4	TRBJ1-4	TGTGCCAGCAAGGGAGGCACTACCGGGGAAGATGAAAAACTGTTTTTT	CASKGGTTGEDEKLFF
.	14	.	TRBV5-1	TRBJ2-1	TGCGCCAGCGGCGGGCAGGGGAGATACAATGAGCAGTTCTTC	CASGGQGRYNEQFF
TRBD1	15	.	TRBV12-3/TRBV12-4	TRBJ2-7	TGTGCCAGCAGGGTATCATCAGGGGGCGGTTACGAGCAGTACTTC	CASRVSSGGGYEQYF
TRBD1	15	.	TRBV27	TRBJ2-7	TGTGCCAGCAGTTCCGGCCGGGACAGGAACTACGTGCAGTACTTC	CASSSGRDRNYVQYF
.	14	few	TRBV7-6	TRBJ1-1	TGTGCCAGCAGCTTAGGGTCCCAGGGCACTGAAGCTTTCTTT	CASSLGSQGTEAFF
.	12	few	TRBV29-1	TRBJ1-4	TGCAGCGTTACCGGGACGAATGAAAAACTGTTTTTT	CSVTGTNEKLFF
.	14	few	TRBV5-6	TRBJ2-7	TGTGCCAGCAGCTTGAAGACAGTGTCCTACGAGCAGTACTTC	CASSLKTVSYEQYF
TRBD2	18	.	TRBV5-1	TRBJ2-5	TGCGCCAGCAGCTGGACTAGCGGGGGCCAAAGTCTACAAGAGACCCAGTACTTC	CASSWTSGGQSLQETQYF
.	12	.	TRBV12-3/TRBV12-4	TRBJ1-2	TGTGCCAGCACCCCCGGGAACTATGGCTACACCTTC	CASTPGNYGYTF
.	12	.	TRBV20-1	TRBJ2-3	TGCGCCCCCTGGGGCGGCGCAGATACGCAGTATTTT	CAPWGGADTQYF
.	15	.	TRBV12-3/TRBV12-4	TRBJ2-5	TGTGCCAGCAGTTTAATTTCCGGGGGCCAAGAGACCCAGTACTTC	CASSLISGGQETQYF
.	15	.	TRBV12-3/TRBV12-4	TRBJ2-7	TGTGCCAGCAGTTTTGCGAACAGGGCCTCCTACGAGCAGTACTTC	CASSFANRASYEQYF
.	14	few	TRBV6-2/TRBV6-3	TRBJ1-2	TGTGCCAGCAGTTACTTTCCAGGTTACAATGGCTACACCTTC	CASSYFPGYNGYTF
TRBD2	17	.	TRBV13	TRBJ2-5	TGTGCCAGCAGCTCCAAAAGTGGGACTAGCGGGATGTACGGGCAGTACTTC	CASSSKSGTSGMYGQYF
.	16	.	TRBV12-3/TRBV12-4	TRBJ2-5	TGTGCCAGCAGTTTTTCGGGGGAGGTCCAAACAGAGACCCAGTACTTC	CASSFSGEVQTETQYF
.	13	many	TRBV6-2/TRBV6-3	TRBJ1-2	TGTGCCAGCAGTTACGTCTTACTCTATGGCTACACCTTC	CASSYVLLYGYTF
.	13	.	TRBV4-2	TRBJ2-5	TGTGCCAGCAGCCAGGCTCTAGGAGGGGACCAGTACTTC	CASSQALGGDQYF
.	13	few	TRBV12-3/TRBV12-4	TRBJ2-5	TGTGCCAGCAGACCCACAGGACAAGAGACCCAGTACTTC	CASRPTGQETQYF
TRBD1	16	.	TRBV5-1	TRBJ2-7	TGCGCCAGCAGCCGGGACAGGGGGTCCAGAAACTACGAGCAGTACTTC	CASSRDRGSRNYEQYF
.	15	.	TRBV5-1	TRBJ2-5	TGCGCCAGCAGCTTGGATCCAGGGATGGAGGAGACCCAGTACTTC	CASSLDPGMEETQYF
TRBD2	15	.	TRBV12-3/TRBV12-4	TRBJ2-3	TGTGCCAGCGAGTCTGTGAGCGGGAGGTCAGATACGCAGTATTTT	CASESVSGRSDTQYF
TRBD1	15	few	TRBV12-3/TRBV12-4	TRBJ2-4	TGTGCCAGCGGGACAGGGAAGTTGGCCAAAAACATTCAGTACTTC	CASGTGKLAKNIQYF
.	16	.	TRBV20-1	TRBJ1-2	TGCAGTGCTAGAAGACCCACAGGGAATCGGGTTTATGGCTACACCTTC	CSARRPTGNRVYGYTF
.	15	few	TRBV5-5	TRBJ1-2	TGTGCCAGCAGCTTGGTTGGCAGGGAGGAGTGGGGCTACACCTTC	CASSLVGREEWGYTF
TRBD2	16	.	TRBV6-6	TRBJ2-1	TGTGCCATCAGCGGAGCCCTAGCGGGGAATTACAATGAGCAGTTCTTC	CAISGALAGNYNEQFF
.	14	few	TRBV6-6	TRBJ1-2	TGTGCCAGCAGTTACTCGACGGCTGAAACCACCAACACCTTC	CASSYSTAETTNTF
.	12	.	TRBV29-1	TRBJ2-5	TGCAGCGTGCGACCGGGGGAAGAGACCCAGTACTTC	CSVRPGEETQYF
TRBD2	16	.	TRBV7-9	TRBJ2-4	TGTGCCAGCAGCTCCGACTTTGAGGCGGGAGGGCCCGGACAGTACTTC	CASSSDFEAGGPGQYF
.	14	few	TRBV5-1	TRBJ2-7	TGCGCCAGCAGCTTCCAGACTAGAATGGACGAGCAGTACTTC	CASSFQTRMDEQYF
TRBD2	19	.	TRBV7-9	TRBJ2-7	TGTGCCAGCAGCTTATTTGGCAGGGGGTTGACTAGCGGGAGAGACGAGCAGTACTTC	CASSLFGRGLTSGRDEQYF
.	14	.	TRBV20-1	TRBJ2-1	TGCAGTGCGCCAGGGACCACGAACTATAATGAGCAGTTCTTC	CSAPGTTNYNEQFF
.	16	few	TRBV6-5	TRBJ1-2	TGTGCCAGCAGTACTGTCGGGGCAGGGGCTGACTATGGCTACACCTTC	CASSTVGAGADYGYTF
.	16	few	TRBV10-3	TRBJ2-6	TGTGCCATCAGTAGGGAAGAATCCTCTGGGGCCAACGTCCTGACTTTC	CAISREESSGANVLTF
TRBD2	14	few	TRBV20-1	TRBJ2-1	TGCAGTGCCCCCGGTACTAGCGGGATGGGTGAGCAGTTCTTC	CSAPGTSGMGEQFF
.	17	.	TRBV12-3/TRBV12-4	TRBJ1-2	TGTGCCAGCAGTTTAGCGCTAGGGACCTCATCTAACTATGGCTACACCTTC	CASSLALGTSSNYGYTF
TRBD1	15	few	TRBV24-1	TRBJ2-5	TGTGCCACCAGTGATATGGGACAGGGGGTAGAGACCCAGTACTTC	CATSDMGQGVETQYF
TRBD1	15	.	TRBV20-1	TRBJ1-4	TGCAGTGCTCGGGGCCCCCCGAAACAGGGGCGGAAACTGTTTTTT	CSARGPPKQGRKLFF
.	12	.	TRBV6-1	TRBJ2-5	TGTGCCAGCACCGCGGGACAAGAGACCCAGTACTTC	CASTAGQETQYF
.	15	.	TRBV5-1	TRBJ2-3	TGCGCCAGCAGCTTCTCGGGCGGGATATCCGATACGCAGTATTTT	CASSFSGGISDTQYF
TRBD2	17	few	TRBV7-2	TRBJ2-1	TGTGCCAGCAGCTTACGGCGGGGGGCGACTCTATACAATGAGCAGTTCTTC	CASSLRRGATLYNEQFF